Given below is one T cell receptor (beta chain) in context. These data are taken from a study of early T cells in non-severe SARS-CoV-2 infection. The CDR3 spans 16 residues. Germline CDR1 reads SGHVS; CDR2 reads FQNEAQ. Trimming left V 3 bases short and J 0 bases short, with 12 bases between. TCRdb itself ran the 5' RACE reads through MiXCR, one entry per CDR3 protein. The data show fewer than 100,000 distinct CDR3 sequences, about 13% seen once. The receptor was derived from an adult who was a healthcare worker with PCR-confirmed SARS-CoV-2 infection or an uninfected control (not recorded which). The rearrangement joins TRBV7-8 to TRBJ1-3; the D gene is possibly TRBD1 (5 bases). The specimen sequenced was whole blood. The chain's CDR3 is CASSFIGAASGNTIYF. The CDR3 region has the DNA TGTGCCAGCAGCTTTATAGGGGCAGCCTCTGGAAACACCATATATTTT.